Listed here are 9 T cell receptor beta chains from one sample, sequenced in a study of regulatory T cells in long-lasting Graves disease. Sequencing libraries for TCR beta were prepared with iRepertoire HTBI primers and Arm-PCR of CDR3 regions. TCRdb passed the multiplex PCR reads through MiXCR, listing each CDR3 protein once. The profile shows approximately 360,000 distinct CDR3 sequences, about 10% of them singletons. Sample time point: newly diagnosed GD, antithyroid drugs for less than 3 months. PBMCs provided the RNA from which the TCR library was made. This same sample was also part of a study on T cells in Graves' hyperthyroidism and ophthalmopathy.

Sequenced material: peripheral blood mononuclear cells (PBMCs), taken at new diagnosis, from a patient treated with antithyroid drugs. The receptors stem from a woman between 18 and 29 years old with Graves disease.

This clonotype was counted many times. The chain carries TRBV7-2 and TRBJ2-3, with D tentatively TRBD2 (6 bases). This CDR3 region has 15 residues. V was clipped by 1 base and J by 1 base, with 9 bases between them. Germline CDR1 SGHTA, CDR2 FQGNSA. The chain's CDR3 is CASSLGSGRTDTQYF. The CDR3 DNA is TGTGCCAGCAGCTTAGGTAGCGGACGCACAGATACGCAGTATTTT.

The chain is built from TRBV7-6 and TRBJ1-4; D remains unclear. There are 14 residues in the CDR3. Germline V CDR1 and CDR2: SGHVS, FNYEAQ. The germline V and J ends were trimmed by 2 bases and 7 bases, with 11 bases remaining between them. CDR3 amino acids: CASSLYPGTEKLFF. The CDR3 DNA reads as TGTGCCAGCAGCTTATATCCTGGTACTGAAAAACTGTTTTTT.

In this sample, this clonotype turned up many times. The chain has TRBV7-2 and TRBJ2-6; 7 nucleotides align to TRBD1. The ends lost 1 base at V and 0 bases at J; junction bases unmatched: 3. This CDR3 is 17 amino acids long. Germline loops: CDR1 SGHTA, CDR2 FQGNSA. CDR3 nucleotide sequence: TGTGCCAGCAGCTTAGGGGGACAGATCTCTGGGGCCAACGTCCTGACTTTC. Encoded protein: CASSLGGQISGANVLTF.

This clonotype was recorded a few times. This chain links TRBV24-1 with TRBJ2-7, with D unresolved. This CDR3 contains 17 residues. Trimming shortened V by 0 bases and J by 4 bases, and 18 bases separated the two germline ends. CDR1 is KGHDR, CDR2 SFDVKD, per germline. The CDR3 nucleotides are TGTGCCACCAGTGATTTGCAAGGGCACAAGCTTATTTACGAGCAGTACTTC. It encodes CATSDLQGHKLIYEQYF.

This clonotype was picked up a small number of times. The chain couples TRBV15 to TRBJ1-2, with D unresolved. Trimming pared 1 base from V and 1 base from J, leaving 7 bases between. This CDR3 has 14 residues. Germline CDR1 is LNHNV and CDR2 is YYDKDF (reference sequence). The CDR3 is CATSRGNGNYGYTF. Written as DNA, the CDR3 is TGTGCCACCAGCAGAGGGAACGGTAACTATGGCTACACCTTC.

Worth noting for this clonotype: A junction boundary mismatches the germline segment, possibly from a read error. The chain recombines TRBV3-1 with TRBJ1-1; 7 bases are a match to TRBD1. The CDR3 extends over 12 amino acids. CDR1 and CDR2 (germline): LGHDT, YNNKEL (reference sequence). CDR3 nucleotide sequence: TGTGCCAGCCGGGACAGCCGCACTGGAGCTTTCTTT. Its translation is CASRDSRTGAFF.

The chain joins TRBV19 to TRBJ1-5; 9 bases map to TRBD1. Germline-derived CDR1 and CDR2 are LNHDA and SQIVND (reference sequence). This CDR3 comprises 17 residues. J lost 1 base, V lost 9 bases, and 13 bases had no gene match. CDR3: CASTLRTGERSNQPQHF. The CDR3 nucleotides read TGTGCCAGCACACTCCGGACAGGGGAACGGAGCAATCAGCCCCAGCATTTT.

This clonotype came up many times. CDR3 protein: CASTYTSRRTQYF. The CDR3 DNA is TGTGCCAGCACCTACACTAGCCGGCGCACCCAGTACTTC. The chain joins TRBV2 to TRBJ2-5; D possibly corresponds to TRBD2 (6 bases). V dropped 7 bases and J dropped 8 bases, with 17 bases sitting between them. The CDR3 consists of 13 residues. The germline V gene has CDR1 SNHLY and CDR2 FYNNEI.

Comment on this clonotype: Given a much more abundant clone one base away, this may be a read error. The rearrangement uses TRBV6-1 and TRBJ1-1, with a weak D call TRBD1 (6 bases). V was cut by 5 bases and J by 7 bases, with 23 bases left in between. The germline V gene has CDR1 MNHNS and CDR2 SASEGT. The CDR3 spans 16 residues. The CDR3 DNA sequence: TGTGCCAGCAGTATAAGGGGGATATGGGGAGGCAATGAAGCTTTCTTT. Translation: CASSIRGIWGGNEAFF.